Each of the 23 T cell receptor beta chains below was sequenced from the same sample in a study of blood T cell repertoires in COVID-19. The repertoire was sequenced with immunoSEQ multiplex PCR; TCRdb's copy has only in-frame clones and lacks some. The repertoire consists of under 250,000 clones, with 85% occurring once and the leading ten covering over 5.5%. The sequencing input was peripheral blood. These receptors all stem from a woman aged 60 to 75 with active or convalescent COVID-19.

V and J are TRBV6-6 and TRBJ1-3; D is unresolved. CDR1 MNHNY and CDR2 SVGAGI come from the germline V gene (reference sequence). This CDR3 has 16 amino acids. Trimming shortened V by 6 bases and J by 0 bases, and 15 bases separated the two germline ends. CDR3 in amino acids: CASSTGNPYSGNTIYF. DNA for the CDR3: TGTGCCAGCAGCACCGGGAACCCCTACTCTGGAAACACCATATATTTT.

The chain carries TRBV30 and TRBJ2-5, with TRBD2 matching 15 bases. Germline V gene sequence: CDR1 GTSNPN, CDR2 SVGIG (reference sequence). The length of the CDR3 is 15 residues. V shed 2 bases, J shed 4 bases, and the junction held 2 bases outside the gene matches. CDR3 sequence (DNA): TGTGCCTGGAGTCGGGGACTAGCGGGAGGAGAGACCCAGTACTTC. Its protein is CAWSRGLAGGETQYF. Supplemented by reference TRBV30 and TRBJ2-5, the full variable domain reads SQTIHQWPATLVQPVGSPLSLECTVEGTSNPNLYWYRQAAGRGLQLLFYSVGIGQISSEVPQNLSASRPQDRQFILSSKKLLLSDSGFYLCAWSRGLAGGETQYFGPGTRLLVL.

The CDR3 spells CASSLFLTGELFF. CDR3 DNA sequence: TGTGCCAGCAGCTTATTCCTCACCGGGGAGCTGTTTTTT. This chain links TRBV7-3 with TRBJ2-2; D is undetermined. The ends were cut back, 2 bases at V and 4 bases at J, with 5 bases in the middle. This CDR3 spans 13 amino acids. CDR1 SGHTA and CDR2 FQGTGA come from the germline V gene. The whole variable domain, remainder taken from reference TRBV7-3 and TRBJ2-2, is GAGVSQTPSNKVTEKGKYVELRCDPISGHTALYWYRQSLGQGPEFLIYFQGTGAADDSGLPNDRFFAVRPEGSVSTLKIQRTERGDSAVYLCASSLFLTGELFFGEGSRLTVL.

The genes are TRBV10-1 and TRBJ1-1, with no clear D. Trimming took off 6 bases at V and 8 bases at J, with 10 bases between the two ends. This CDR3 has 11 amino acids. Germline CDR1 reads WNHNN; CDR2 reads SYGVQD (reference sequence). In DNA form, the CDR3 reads TGCGCCAGCAGCCACGGGAGAGAAGCTTTCTTT. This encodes CASSHGREAFF.

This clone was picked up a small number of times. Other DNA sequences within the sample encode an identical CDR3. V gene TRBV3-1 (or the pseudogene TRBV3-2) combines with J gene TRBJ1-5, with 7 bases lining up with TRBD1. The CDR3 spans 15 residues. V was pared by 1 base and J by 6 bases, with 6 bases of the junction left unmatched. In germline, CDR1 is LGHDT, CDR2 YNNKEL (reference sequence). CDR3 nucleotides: TGTGCCAGCAGCCAAGGGCAGGGGGTCGGTCAGCCCCAGCATTTT. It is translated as CASSQGQGVGQPQHF.

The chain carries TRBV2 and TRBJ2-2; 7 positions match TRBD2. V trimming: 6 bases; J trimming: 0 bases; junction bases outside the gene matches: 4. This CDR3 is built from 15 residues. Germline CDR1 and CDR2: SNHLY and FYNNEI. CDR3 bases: TGTGCCAGCAGCGCTAGCGGTACGAACACCGGGGAGCTGTTTTTT. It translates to CASSASGTNTGELFF.

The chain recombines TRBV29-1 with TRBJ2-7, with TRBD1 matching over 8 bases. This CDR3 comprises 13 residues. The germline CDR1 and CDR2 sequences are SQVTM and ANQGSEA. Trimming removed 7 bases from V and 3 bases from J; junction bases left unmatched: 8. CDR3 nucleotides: TGCAGCGCTGCAGGACAGGGTGTCTACGAGCAGTACTTC. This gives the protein CSAAGQGVYEQYF.

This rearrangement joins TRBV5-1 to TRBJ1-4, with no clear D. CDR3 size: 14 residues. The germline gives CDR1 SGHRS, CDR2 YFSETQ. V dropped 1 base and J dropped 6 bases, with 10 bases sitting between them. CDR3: CASSLQREDEKLFF. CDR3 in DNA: TGCGCCAGCAGCTTGCAGAGGGAGGATGAAAAACTGTTTTTT.

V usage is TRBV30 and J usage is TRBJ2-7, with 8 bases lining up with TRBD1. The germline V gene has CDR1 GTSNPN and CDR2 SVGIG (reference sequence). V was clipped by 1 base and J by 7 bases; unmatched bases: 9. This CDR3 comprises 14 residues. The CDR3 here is CAWSAGTGTLEQYF. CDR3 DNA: TGTGCCTGGAGTGCCGGGACAGGAACTTTAGAGCAGTACTTC.

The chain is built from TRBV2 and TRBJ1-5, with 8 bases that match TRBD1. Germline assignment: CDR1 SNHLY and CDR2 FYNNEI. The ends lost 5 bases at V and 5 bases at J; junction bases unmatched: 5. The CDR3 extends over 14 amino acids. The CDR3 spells CASSPDRDDQPQHF. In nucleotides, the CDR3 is TGTGCCAGCAGTCCGGACAGGGATGATCAGCCCCAGCATTTT.

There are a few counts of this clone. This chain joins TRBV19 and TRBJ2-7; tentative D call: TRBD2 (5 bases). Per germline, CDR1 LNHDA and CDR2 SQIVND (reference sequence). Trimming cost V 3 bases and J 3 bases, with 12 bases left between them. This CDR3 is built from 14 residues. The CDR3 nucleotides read TGTGCCAGTAGTATTTCCGATCGGGACTACGAGCAGTACTTC. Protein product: CASSISDRDYEQYF.

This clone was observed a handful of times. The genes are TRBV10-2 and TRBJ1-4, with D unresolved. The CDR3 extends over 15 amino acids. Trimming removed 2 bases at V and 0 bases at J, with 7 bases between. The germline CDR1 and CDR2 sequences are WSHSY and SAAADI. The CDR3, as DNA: TGCGCCAGCAGTGAGACATTTGCAACTAATGAAAAACTGTTTTTT. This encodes CASSETFATNEKLFF.

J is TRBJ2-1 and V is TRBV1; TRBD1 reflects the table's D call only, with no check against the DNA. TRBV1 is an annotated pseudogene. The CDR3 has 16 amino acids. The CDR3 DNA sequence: TGCACCAGCAGCCAAGCGGCGGGACAGGATCTGGATGAGCAGTTCTTC. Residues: CTSSQAAGQDLDEQFF.

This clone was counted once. CDR3 DNA sequence: TGTGCCAGCAGCATATCTGGGGAGCCGGGGGGCCGATTTTCCAATGAGCAGTTCTTC. Translating it yields CASSISGEPGGRFSNEQFF. The chain uses TRBV21-1 and TRBJ2-1; the listed D gene, TRBD2, was not tested against the DNA. TRBV21-1 is a pseudogene. This CDR3 contains 19 residues.

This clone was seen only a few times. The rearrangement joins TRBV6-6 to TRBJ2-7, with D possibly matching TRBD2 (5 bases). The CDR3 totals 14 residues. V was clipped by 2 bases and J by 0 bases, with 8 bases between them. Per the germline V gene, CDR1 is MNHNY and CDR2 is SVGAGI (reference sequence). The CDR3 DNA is TGTGCCAGCAGTTACCCGGGGTTCTCCTACGAGCAGTACTTC. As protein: CASSYPGFSYEQYF.

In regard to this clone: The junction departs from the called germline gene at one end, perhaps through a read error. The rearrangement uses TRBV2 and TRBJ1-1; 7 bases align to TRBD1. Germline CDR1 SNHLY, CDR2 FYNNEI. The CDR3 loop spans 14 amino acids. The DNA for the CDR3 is TGTGCCAGCAGTGAAGTCCGGGACAGCCTGAAGCTCGCCTTT. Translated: CASSEVRDSLKLAF. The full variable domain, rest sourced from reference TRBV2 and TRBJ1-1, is EPEVTQTPSHQVTQMGQEVILRCVPISNHLYFYWYRQILGQKVEFLVSFYNNEISEKSEIFDDQFSVERPDGSNFTLKIRSTKLEDSAMYFCASSEVRDSLKLAFGQGTRLTVV.

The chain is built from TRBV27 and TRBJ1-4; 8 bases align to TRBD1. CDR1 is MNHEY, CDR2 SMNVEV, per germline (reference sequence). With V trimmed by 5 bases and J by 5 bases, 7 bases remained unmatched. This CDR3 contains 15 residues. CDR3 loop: CASSLRQGQNEKLFF. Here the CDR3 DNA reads TGTGCCAGCAGTCTACGACAGGGGCAAAATGAAAAACTGTTTTTT.

The CDR3 region is CASSLLRSLGEAFF. CDR3 bases: TGTGCCAGCAGCTTACTTCGATCTTTGGGCGAAGCTTTCTTT. The V call is TRBV7-9, the J call TRBJ1-1; no reliable D call. With 2 bases removed from V and 8 bases from J, the gap between germline ends came to 15 bases. The CDR3 spans 14 residues. Germline CDR1 reads SEHNR; CDR2 reads FQNEAQ (reference sequence).

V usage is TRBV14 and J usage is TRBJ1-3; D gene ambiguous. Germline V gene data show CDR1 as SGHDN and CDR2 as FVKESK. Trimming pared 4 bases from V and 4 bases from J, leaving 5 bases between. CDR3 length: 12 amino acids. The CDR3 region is CASSPLGNTIYF. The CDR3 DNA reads TGTGCCAGCAGCCCTCTGGGAAACACCATATATTTT.

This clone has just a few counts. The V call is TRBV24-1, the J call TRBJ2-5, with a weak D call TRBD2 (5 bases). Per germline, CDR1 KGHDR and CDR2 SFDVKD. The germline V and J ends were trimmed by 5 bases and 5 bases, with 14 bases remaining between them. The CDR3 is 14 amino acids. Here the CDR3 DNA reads TGTGCCACCAGTGCCTCCGGGGATCTGGAGACCCAGTACTTC. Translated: CATSASGDLETQYF.

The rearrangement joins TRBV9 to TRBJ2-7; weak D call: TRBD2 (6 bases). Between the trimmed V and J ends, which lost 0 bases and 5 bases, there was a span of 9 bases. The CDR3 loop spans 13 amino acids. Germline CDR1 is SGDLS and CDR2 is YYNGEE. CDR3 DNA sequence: TGTGCCAGCAGCGTAGCTAGCGTCGACGAGCAGTACTTC. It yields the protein CASSVASVDEQYF.

CDR3 nucleotide sequence: TGCAGCGTTGAATCCCCCCCACGAGGGGGCAATGGCTACACCTTC. Its protein product is CSVESPPRGGNGYTF. The V call is TRBV29-1, the J call TRBJ1-2, with 7 bases aligning to TRBD1. Trimming removed 2 bases from V and 6 bases from J; junction bases left unmatched: 12. Germline values: CDR1 SQVTM, CDR2 ANQGSEA. The CDR3 spans 15 residues.

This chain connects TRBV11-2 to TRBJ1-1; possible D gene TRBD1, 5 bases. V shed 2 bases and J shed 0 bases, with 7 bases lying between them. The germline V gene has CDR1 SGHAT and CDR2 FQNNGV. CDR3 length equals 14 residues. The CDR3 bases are TGTGCCAGCAGCTTAAACAGGCTGAACACTGAAGCTTTCTTT. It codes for CASSLNRLNTEAFF.